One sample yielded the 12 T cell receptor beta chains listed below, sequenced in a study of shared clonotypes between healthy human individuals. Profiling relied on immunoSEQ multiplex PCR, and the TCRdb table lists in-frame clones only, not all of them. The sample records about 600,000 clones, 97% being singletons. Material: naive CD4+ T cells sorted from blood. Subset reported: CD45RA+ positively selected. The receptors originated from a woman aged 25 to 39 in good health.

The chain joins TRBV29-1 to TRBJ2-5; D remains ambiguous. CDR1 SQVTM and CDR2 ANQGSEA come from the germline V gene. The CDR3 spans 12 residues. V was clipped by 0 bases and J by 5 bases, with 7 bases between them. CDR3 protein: CSVEEVRETQYF. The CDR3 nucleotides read TGCAGCGTTGAAGAGGTGAGGGAGACCCAGTACTTC.

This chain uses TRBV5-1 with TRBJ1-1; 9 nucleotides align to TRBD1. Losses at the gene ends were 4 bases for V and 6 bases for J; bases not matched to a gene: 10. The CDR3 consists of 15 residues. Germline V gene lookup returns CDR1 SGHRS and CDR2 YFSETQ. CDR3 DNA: TGCGCCAGCAGCCCAACTACCGGGACAGGGCCTGAAGCTTTCTTT. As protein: CASSPTTGTGPEAFF.

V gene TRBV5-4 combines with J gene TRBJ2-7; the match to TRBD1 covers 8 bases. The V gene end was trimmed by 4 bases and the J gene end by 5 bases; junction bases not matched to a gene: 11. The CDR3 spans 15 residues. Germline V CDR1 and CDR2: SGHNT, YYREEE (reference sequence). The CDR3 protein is CASSLSDREGNEQYF. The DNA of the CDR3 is TGTGCCAGCAGCCTTTCGGACAGGGAAGGAAACGAGCAGTACTTC.

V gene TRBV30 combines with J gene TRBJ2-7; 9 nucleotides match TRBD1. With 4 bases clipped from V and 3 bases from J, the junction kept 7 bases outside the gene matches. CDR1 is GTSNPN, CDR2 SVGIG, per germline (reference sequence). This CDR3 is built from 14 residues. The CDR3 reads CAWIGLGQGYEQYF. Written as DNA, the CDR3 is TGTGCCTGGATCGGCCTGGGACAGGGCTACGAGCAGTACTTC.

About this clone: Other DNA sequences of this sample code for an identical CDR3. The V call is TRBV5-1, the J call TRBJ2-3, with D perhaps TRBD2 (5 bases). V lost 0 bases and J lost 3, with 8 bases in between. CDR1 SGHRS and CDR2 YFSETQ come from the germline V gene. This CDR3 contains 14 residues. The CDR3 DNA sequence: TGCGCCAGCAGCTTGGGGGGAGAAACAGATACGCAGTATTTT. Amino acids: CASSLGGETDTQYF.

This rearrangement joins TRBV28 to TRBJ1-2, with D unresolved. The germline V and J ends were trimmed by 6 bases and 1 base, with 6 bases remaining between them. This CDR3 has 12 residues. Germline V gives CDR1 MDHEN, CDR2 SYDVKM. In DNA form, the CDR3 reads TGTGCCAGCAGGAGCGGTAACTATGGCTACACCTTC. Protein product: CASRSGNYGYTF.

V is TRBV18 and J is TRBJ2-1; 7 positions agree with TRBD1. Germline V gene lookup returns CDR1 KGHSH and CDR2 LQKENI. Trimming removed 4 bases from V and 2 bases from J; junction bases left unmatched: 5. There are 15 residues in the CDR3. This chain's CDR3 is CASSQGAPAYNEQFF. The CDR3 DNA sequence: TGTGCCAGCTCACAGGGGGCCCCTGCCTACAATGAGCAGTTCTTC.

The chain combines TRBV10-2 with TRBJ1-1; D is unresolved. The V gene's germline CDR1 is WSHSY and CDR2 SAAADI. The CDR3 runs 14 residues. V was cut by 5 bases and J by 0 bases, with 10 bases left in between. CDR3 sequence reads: CASSLADLNTEAFF. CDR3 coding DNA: TGCGCCAGCAGTCTGGCAGACCTGAACACTGAAGCTTTCTTT.

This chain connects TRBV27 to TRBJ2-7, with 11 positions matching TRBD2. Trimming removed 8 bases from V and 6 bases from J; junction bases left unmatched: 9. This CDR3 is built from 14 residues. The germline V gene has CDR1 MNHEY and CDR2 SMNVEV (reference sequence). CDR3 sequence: CASSTGLAALEQYF. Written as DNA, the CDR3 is TGTGCCAGCTCTACGGGACTAGCGGCCCTCGAGCAGTACTTC.

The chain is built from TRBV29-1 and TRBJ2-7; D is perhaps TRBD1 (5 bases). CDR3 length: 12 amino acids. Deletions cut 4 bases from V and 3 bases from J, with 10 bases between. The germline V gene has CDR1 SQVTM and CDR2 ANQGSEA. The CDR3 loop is CSVGSRVYEQYF. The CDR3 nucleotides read TGCAGCGTTGGAAGCAGGGTCTACGAGCAGTACTTC.

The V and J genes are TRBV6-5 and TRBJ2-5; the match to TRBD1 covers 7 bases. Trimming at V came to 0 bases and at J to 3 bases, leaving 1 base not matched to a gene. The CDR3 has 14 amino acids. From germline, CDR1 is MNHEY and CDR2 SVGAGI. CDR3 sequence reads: CASSYSTGKETQYF. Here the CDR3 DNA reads TGTGCCAGCAGTTACTCGACAGGGAAAGAGACCCAGTACTTC.

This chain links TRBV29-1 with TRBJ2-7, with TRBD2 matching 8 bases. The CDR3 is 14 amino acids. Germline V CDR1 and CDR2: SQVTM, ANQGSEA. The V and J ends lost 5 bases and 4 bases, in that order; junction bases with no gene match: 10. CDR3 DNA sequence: TGCAGCGTTTTAGCAGCGGGAGTTACTTACGAGCAGTACTTC. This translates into CSVLAAGVTYEQYF.